The 32 T cell receptor beta chains below were found in one sample sequenced in a study of glioma-infiltrating T cells after dendritic cell vaccination. TCRdb's copy holds only in-frame clones and misses some; the assay was immunoSEQ multiplex PCR. This table has roughly 100,000 clones, less than 90% appearing once. Noted time point: after dendritic cell vaccination, including at tumor progression/relapse. This specimen consisted of blood, obtained after dendritic cell vaccination. Every receptor here comes from a human donor with glioblastoma.

The chain uses TRBV19 and TRBJ1-6; D is undetermined. Germline loops: CDR1 LNHDA, CDR2 SQIVND (reference sequence). The germline V and J ends were trimmed by 5 bases and 1 base, with 9 bases remaining between them. This CDR3 comprises 15 residues. CDR3 residues: CASSGEVSYNSPLHF. In DNA, the CDR3 is TGTGCCAGTAGTGGGGAGGTTTCCTATAATTCACCCCTCCACTTT.

This chain uses TRBV11-2 with TRBJ1-4; the D gene is possibly TRBD1 (6 bases). Trimming left V 2 bases short and J 5 bases short, with 9 bases between. The CDR3 extends over 14 amino acids. Germline values: CDR1 SGHAT, CDR2 FQNNGV. The CDR3 protein is CASSLTGLNEKLFF. CDR3 in DNA: TGTGCCAGCAGCTTAACAGGGTTGAATGAAAAACTGTTTTTT.

The V gene is TRBV5-1, the J gene TRBJ1-2, with 8 bases aligning to TRBD1. From germline, CDR1 is SGHRS and CDR2 YFSETQ. The CDR3 is 14 amino acids. Trimming removed 4 bases from V and 5 bases from J; junction bases left unmatched: 7. CDR3 in amino acids: CASSPGQGSYGYTF. For the CDR3, the DNA is TGCGCCAGCAGCCCCGGACAGGGTTCTTATGGCTACACCTTC.

The chain combines TRBV5-6 with TRBJ2-2; 12 bases agree with TRBD2. This CDR3 is 18 amino acids long. Unmatched junction bases numbered 7, after V lost 0 bases and J lost 4 bases. The germline V gene encodes CDR1 SGHDT and CDR2 YYEEEE. CDR3 loop: CASSLALTSGGGTGELFF. CDR3 sequence (DNA): TGTGCCAGCAGCTTGGCCTTGACTAGCGGGGGTGGCACCGGGGAGCTGTTTTTT.

This clone was picked up a small number of times. The chain links TRBV7-6 to TRBJ1-3, with 8 bases that match TRBD1. Germline values: CDR1 SGHVS, CDR2 FNYEAQ. The CDR3 length is 16 residues. With V trimmed by 5 bases and J by 3 bases, 9 bases remained unmatched. The chain's CDR3 is CASSPWDRLRGNTIYF. The CDR3 nucleotides are TGTGCCAGCAGCCCCTGGGACAGGCTACGTGGAAACACCATATATTTT.

The chain couples TRBV5-4 to TRBJ2-7; D is uncertain. The V gene's germline CDR1 is SGHNT and CDR2 YYREEE (reference sequence). The CDR3 consists of 13 residues. V gave up 2 bases and J gave up 2 bases, with 8 bases separating them. The CDR3 DNA follows: TGTGCCAGCAGCTTAGCAGGCACCTACGAGCAGTACTTC. Its translation: CASSLAGTYEQYF.

The chain recombines TRBV9 with TRBJ1-2; 10 bases agree with TRBD1. CDR3 length: 14 amino acids. Per the germline V gene, CDR1 is SGDLS and CDR2 is YYNGEE. Trimming at V came to 2 bases and at J to 3 bases, leaving 1 base not matched to a gene. The CDR3 DNA sequence: TGTGCCAGCAGCGTCGGGACAGGGGACTATGGCTACACCTTC. This sequence encodes CASSVGTGDYGYTF.

The chain carries TRBV7-9 and TRBJ1-1; 10 nucleotides match TRBD1. The V gene's germline CDR1 is SEHNR and CDR2 FQNEAQ (reference sequence). Losses at the gene ends were 5 bases for V and 0 bases for J; bases not matched to a gene: 6. The CDR3 covers 16 residues. CDR3 residues: CASSLRDRGLNTEAFF. For the CDR3, the DNA is TGTGCCAGCAGCCTCCGGGACAGGGGATTGAACACTGAAGCTTTCTTT.

For this clone: The same CDR3 also results from other DNA sequences found in this sample. The genes are TRBV2 and TRBJ2-7, with D perhaps matching TRBD1 (5 bases). CDR3 length: 14 residues. The V end lost 1 base, the J end lost 2 bases, and 9 bases lay between the germline ends. Germline assignment: CDR1 SNHLY and CDR2 FYNNEI. The CDR3 DNA reads TGTGCCAGCAGTGAAGAAGCAGGGCCCTACGAGCAGTACTTC. Translated, it gives CASSEEAGPYEQYF. The full variable domain, with the rest looked up from reference TRBV2 and TRBJ2-7, is EPEVTQTPSHQVTQMGQEVILRCVPISNHLYFYWYRQILGQKVEFLVSFYNNEISEKSEIFDDQFSVERPDGSNFTLKIRSTKLEDSAMYFCASSEEAGPYEQYFGPGTRLTVT.

This chain links TRBV5-1 with TRBJ1-1; 7 bases map to TRBD1. Germline-derived CDR1 and CDR2 are SGHRS and YFSETQ. The CDR3 is 15 residues long. J was trimmed by 3 bases and V by 4 bases; bases with no gene match: 9. CDR3 DNA sequence: TGCGCCAGCAGCCGAGGACAGGCCTGGGACACTGAAGCTTTCTTT. Translating gives CASSRGQAWDTEAFF.

The chain recombines TRBV7-7 with TRBJ1-1; weak D call: TRBD1 (6 bases). The V and J ends lost 1 base and 5 bases respectively, with 8 bases between them. CDR1 is SSHAT and CDR2 is FNYEAQ in the germline V gene (reference sequence). This CDR3 region has 13 residues. The DNA of the CDR3 is TGTGCCAGCAGCTTAGATACAGGGACTGAAGCTTTCTTT. The encoded protein is CASSLDTGTEAFF.

The table lists this clone with a few counts. The chain uses TRBV5-8 and TRBJ2-7; maybe TRBD1 (6 bases). Germline CDR1 SGHTS, CDR2 YDEGEE. Deletions cut 5 bases from V and 6 bases from J, with 15 bases between. The CDR3 contains 13 residues. This chain's CDR3 is CASRLDRSGEQYF. The CDR3 DNA sequence: TGTGCCAGCAGACTTGACAGGTCTGGCGAGCAGTACTTC.

Here the CDR3 DNA reads TGTGCCAGCAGTTCTATGGACACTGAAGCTTTCTTT. Protein: CASSSMDTEAFF. The J gene is TRBJ1-1, the V gene TRBV25-1; the D is unclear. This CDR3 comprises 12 residues. Trimming took off 5 bases at V and 3 bases at J, with 7 bases between the two ends. CDR1 MGHDK and CDR2 SYGVNS come from the germline V gene.

CDR3 DNA: TGTGCCAGCAGCTATATGATAGGCAATCAGCCCCAGCATTTT. This translates into CASSYMIGNQPQHF. The chain combines TRBV7-2 with TRBJ1-5; no clear D gene. Germline CDR1 and CDR2: SGHTA and FQGNSA. Trimming shortened V by 4 bases and J by 2 bases, and 9 bases separated the two germline ends. The CDR3 covers 14 residues.

This chain uses TRBV7-8 with TRBJ2-5; a possible D gene is TRBD1 (6 bases). CDR1 and CDR2 from the germline V gene are SGHVS and FQNEAQ. The CDR3 is made up of 13 amino acids. Between the trimmed V and J ends, which lost 5 bases and 5 bases, there was a span of 12 bases. In DNA, the CDR3 is TGTGCCAGCAGCCCTGGACAGTTGGAGACCCAGTACTTC. Protein product: CASSPGQLETQYF. Complete variable domain (other parts from reference TRBV7-8 and TRBJ2-5): GAGVSQSPRYKVAKRGQDVALRCDPISGHVSLFWYQQALGQGPEFLTYFQNEAQLDKSGLPSDRFFAERPEGSVSTLKIQRTQQEDSAVYLCASSPGQLETQYFGPGTRLLVL.

The CDR3 region is CSVPRPGGFSYNEQFF. For the CDR3, the DNA is TGCAGCGTTCCCCGCCCCGGCGGGTTCTCCTACAATGAGCAGTTCTTC. The chain is built from TRBV29-1 and TRBJ2-1, with a tentative D call TRBD2 (5 bases). The ends were cut back, 5 bases at V and 0 bases at J, with 17 bases in the middle. The CDR3 sequence is 16 residues long. Germline loops: CDR1 SQVTM, CDR2 ANQGSEA.

The chain has TRBV10-3 and TRBJ1-5; no clear D gene. The V gene's germline CDR1 is ENHRY and CDR2 SYGVKD. The CDR3 is made up of 13 amino acids. V was pared by 4 bases and J by 2 bases, with 6 bases between. The CDR3 coding sequence is TGTGCCATCAGTGTCCCGGGCAATCAGCCCCAGCATTTT. Its protein product is CAISVPGNQPQHF.

As concerns this clone: Other DNA variants within this sample encode the same CDR3. The chain joins TRBV5-1 to TRBJ1-1, with TRBD1 matching over 10 bases. Germline CDR1 reads SGHRS; CDR2 reads YFSETQ. V was clipped by 4 bases and J by 0 bases; unmatched bases: 3. The CDR3 spans 15 residues. The CDR3 DNA is TGCGCCAGCAGCCCCGGGACAGGGGTGAACACTGAAGCTTTCTTT. Its protein product is CASSPGTGVNTEAFF.

The chain carries TRBV27 and TRBJ2-7; 9 bases match TRBD1. From germline, CDR1 is MNHEY and CDR2 SMNVEV (reference sequence). This CDR3 is 13 amino acids long. V lost 8 bases to trimming and J lost 3 bases; unmatched junction nucleotides: 5. The chain's CDR3 is CASLRDRVYEQYF. The DNA of the CDR3 is TGTGCCAGCCTCCGGGACAGGGTCTACGAGCAGTACTTC.

The J gene is TRBJ2-7, the V gene TRBV12-5, with D possibly matching TRBD1 (6 bases). Germline lookup yields CDR1 LGHNT and CDR2 FRNRAP. V gave up 6 bases and J gave up 0 bases, with 12 bases separating them. This CDR3 is built from 14 residues. CDR3 sequence reads: CASGGTKVSYEQYF. The CDR3 DNA reads as TGTGCTAGTGGCGGGACAAAAGTCTCCTACGAGCAGTACTTC.

This chain connects TRBV19 to TRBJ2-5, with 11 bases that match TRBD1. V lost 5 bases to trimming and J lost 5 bases; unmatched junction nucleotides: 10. The CDR3 sequence is 16 residues long. Germline CDR1 and CDR2: LNHDA and SQIVND (reference sequence). The CDR3 DNA sequence: TGTGCCAGTAGTCCCGAGCGGACAGGGGGCGATGAGACCCAGTACTTC. As protein: CASSPERTGGDETQYF.

The chain employs TRBV5-1 and TRBJ2-3; TRBD1 matches 12 bases. CDR1 and CDR2 (germline): SGHRS, YFSETQ. V lost 0 bases to trimming and J lost 2 bases; unmatched junction nucleotides: 7. This CDR3 region has 18 residues. Here the CDR3 reads CASSLEGQGARDTDTQYF. CDR3 nucleotides: TGCGCCAGCAGCTTGGAGGGACAGGGGGCGCGGGACACAGATACGCAGTATTTT. The whole variable domain, remainder taken from reference TRBV5-1 and TRBJ2-3, is KAGVTQTPRYLIKTRGQQVTLSCSPISGHRSVSWYQQTPGQGLQFLFEYFSETQRNKGNFPGRFSGRQFSNSRSEMNVSTLELGDSALYLCASSLEGQGARDTDTQYFGPGTRLTVL.

This sequence joins TRBV4-1 and TRBJ2-3, with D perhaps TRBD2 (6 bases). Germline CDR1 MGHRA, CDR2 YSYEKL. The CDR3 loop spans 17 amino acids. The V end was cut by 0 bases, the J end by 4 bases, with 17 bases between. This CDR3 reads CASSQDAGGEVADTQYF. In nucleotides, the CDR3 is TGCGCCAGCAGCCAAGATGCAGGAGGGGAAGTCGCAGATACGCAGTATTTT.

V is TRBV29-1 and J is TRBJ2-5; 11 positions agree with TRBD2. Germline-derived CDR1 and CDR2 are SQVTM and ANQGSEA. V lost 7 bases to trimming and J lost 5 bases; unmatched junction nucleotides: 9. The CDR3 has 14 amino acids. The CDR3: CSGTTSGVGETQYF. CDR3 DNA: TGCAGCGGCACGACTAGCGGGGTTGGGGAGACCCAGTACTTC.

The chain combines TRBV15 with TRBJ2-3; unclear D gene. The CDR3 has 14 amino acids. Deletions cut 5 bases from V and 8 bases from J, with 17 bases between. Germline V gives CDR1 LNHNV, CDR2 YYDKDF (reference sequence). In DNA, the CDR3 is TGTGCCACCAGCGAGATGGTGCCCCAAAGTACGCAGTATTTT. Residues: CATSEMVPQSTQYF.

The chain couples TRBV29-1 to TRBJ1-5; 8 bases are shared with TRBD1. Trimming at V came to 6 bases and at J to 4 bases, leaving 5 bases not matched to a gene. CDR1 and CDR2 (germline): SQVTM, ANQGSEA. This CDR3 is 13 amino acids long. The CDR3 here is CSVGGQGNQPQHF. The CDR3, as DNA: TGCAGCGTCGGTGGACAGGGAAATCAGCCCCAGCATTTT. The variable domain in full, completed from reference TRBV29-1 and TRBJ1-5, reads SAVISQKPSRDICQRGTSLTIQCQVDSQVTMMFWYRQQPGQSLTLIATANQGSEATYESGFVIDKFPISRPNLTFSTLTVSNMSPEDSSIYLCSVGGQGNQPQHFGDGTRLSIL.

The rearrangement joins TRBV5-4 to TRBJ2-5; 8 bases line up with TRBD2. The junction had 3 bases not matched to a gene; V was cut back by 2 bases and J by 0 bases. The CDR3 sequence is 15 residues long. Germline CDR1 and CDR2: SGHNT and YYREEE (reference sequence). The CDR3, as DNA: TGTGCCAGCAGCTTTGGCGGGGGGTACCAAGAGACCCAGTACTTC. Residues: CASSFGGGYQETQYF.

The genes are TRBV19 and TRBJ2-5, with TRBD2 identical over 7 bases. Per the germline V gene, CDR1 is LNHDA and CDR2 is SQIVND (reference sequence). The CDR3 spans 15 residues. V was pared by 3 bases and J by 2 bases, with 6 bases of the junction left unmatched. Here the CDR3 DNA reads TGTGCCAGTAGTATCGGCGGGGGTGTTCAAGAGACCCAGTACTTC. Its protein is CASSIGGGVQETQYF.

This rearrangement joins TRBV30 to TRBJ1-2, with 9 bases aligning to TRBD1. Losses at the gene ends were 3 bases for V and 5 bases for J; bases not matched to a gene: 4. Germline V lookup: CDR1 GTSNPN, CDR2 SVGIG (reference sequence). The CDR3 has 13 residues. The CDR3 coding sequence is TGTGCCTGGAGGCCAGGGACAGGGTATGGCTACACCTTC. This codes for CAWRPGTGYGYTF.

V and J are TRBV7-8 and TRBJ1-1; the D is unclear. V was cut by 2 bases and J by 5 bases, with 6 bases left in between. This CDR3 is built from 12 residues. Germline lookup yields CDR1 SGHVS and CDR2 FQNEAQ. The CDR3 bases are TGTGCCAGCAGCTTATCACGGACTGAAGCTTTCTTT. Translated, it gives CASSLSRTEAFF.

The chain combines TRBV13 with TRBJ1-2; TRBD1 agrees at 10 bases. Trimming took 6 bases from V and 8 from J; bases not matched to a gene: 12. The CDR3 spans 15 residues. The germline gives CDR1 PRHDT, CDR2 FYEKMQ (reference sequence). CDR3: CASSFDRDRGWGYTF. The CDR3 region has the DNA TGTGCCAGCAGTTTTGACCGGGACAGGGGATGGGGCTACACCTTC.

The chain is built from TRBV2 and TRBJ2-1; TRBD2 is a possible D gene (5 bases). CDR3 length equals 14 residues. Germline CDR1 reads SNHLY; CDR2 reads FYNNEI. The V and J ends lost 3 bases and 6 bases respectively, with 12 bases between them. This chain's CDR3 is CASSDGLRGNEQFF. As DNA, the CDR3 is TGTGCCAGCAGTGACGGCCTCCGGGGCAATGAGCAGTTCTTC.